This T cell receptor beta chain was observed in a study of CD8 T cells in Susac syndrome. The CDR3 is 13 residues long. CDR1 is MDHEN, CDR2 SYDVKM, per germline. The V and J ends lost 4 bases and 4 bases respectively, with 8 bases between them. In this sample, this clonotype turned up once. Random hexamers primed reverse transcription of about 0.5 to 1 ug RNA. A multiplex approach, immunoSEQ multiplex PCR, amplified TCR beta CDR3 across 54 Vbeta and 13 Jbeta. One entry per CDR3 protein, called by TCRdb with MiXCR from the immunoSEQ multiplex PCR reads. This sample has roughly 180,000 distinct CDR3 sequences, with around 96% found just once.

The sequenced sample was CD4+ T cells from PBMCs. The chain combines TRBV28 with TRBJ1-3; D remains unclear. This sequence originates from a human donor in good health. Here the CDR3 reads CASSSGSGNTIYF. The DNA of the CDR3 is TGTGCCAGCAGTTCTGGGAGCGGAAACACCATATATTTT.